The present T cell receptor (beta chain) was sequenced within a study of blood T cells in healthy people across ages. Study-wide results and caveats: It was the long-lived donors that had more naive CD4+ cells and higher diversity than aged donors. Age brought a roughly linear fall in TCR beta diversity measured per million T cells.

The use of a sample-barcoded 5' primer and a J-beta primer mix characterized a second PCR of about 6 to 11 cycles. A 12-random-nucleotide template-switch adaptor tagged each cDNA molecule. TCRdb called the 5' RACE reads again in MiXCR, with one record for every CDR3 protein. The table lists about 500,000 distinct CDR3 sequences, nearly 25% of them singletons. Comment on this clonotype: What it binds is unknown.

Trimming shortened V by 0 bases and J by 5 bases, and 8 bases separated the two germline ends. The CDR3 loop spans 15 amino acids. Germline assignment: CDR1 SGHVS and CDR2 FQNEAQ. The sample was also linked to a second study, of T cells of mothers and their children.

The chain combines TRBV7-8 with TRBJ1-6; no clear D. The receptor was isolated from a boy between 5 and 17 years old in good health. Specimen: blood. The CDR3 sequence is CASSLARRDNSPLHF. Written as DNA, the CDR3 is TGTGCCAGCAGCTTAGCCCGACGTGATAATTCACCCCTCCACTTT.